Here is one TCR beta chain with its context. Its antigen is currently unknown. Data came from immunoSEQ multiplex PCR; TCRdb stores just in-frame clones and leaves some out. The sample consists of about 100,000 clones, over 75% of them appearing once. This entry is derived from a study of T cell responses to AZD1222 COVID-19 vaccine. Points from the study as a whole: Nearly half of spike-specific TCRs reportedly go after variant regions that carry no mutations. With two AZD1222 doses given, Spike-specific TCR breadth and depth both rose. Donors, mostly white British, included more females; clonal diversity was possibly underestimated. Seropositive AZD1222 recipients at baseline numbered only five or six.

The CDR3 has 9 amino acids. CDR1 is SNHLY and CDR2 is FYNNEI in the germline V gene. Between the trimmed V and J ends, which lost 8 bases and 5 bases, there was a span of 3 bases. The source of this sequence is an adult in good health. The sequencing here drew on peripheral blood, taken on day 0 of AZD1222 vaccination. The gene calls are TRBV2 and TRBJ2-5; D ambiguous. This CDR3 reads CASGETQYF. The CDR3 DNA is TGTGCCAGCGGGGAGACCCAGTACTTC.